The 26 T cell receptor beta chains reported below all come from one sample, sequenced in a study of beta chain features in type 1 diabetes. The whole isolated RNA underwent reverse transcription, so sequencing captured expressed TCRB transcripts. Produced via immunoSEQ multiplex PCR; TCRdb's table is partial and in-frame only. This table holds about 300,000 clones, under 8.5% found once. Sample: central memory CD4+ T cells from blood. These receptors came from a woman between 18 and 29 years old in good health.

The sample holds many counts of this clone. This chain joins TRBV27 and TRBJ1-2, with a possible D match to TRBD1 (5 bases). This CDR3 region has 15 residues. Trimming took 8 bases from V and 0 from J, leaving 16 bases between them. Germline CDR1 MNHEY, CDR2 SMNVEV (reference sequence). The DNA for the CDR3 is TGTGCCAGCGGGGCAGGGAGGTACGCTAACTATGGCTACACCTTC. Translation gives CASGAGRYANYGYTF.

Comment on this clone: A clone one base away is much larger, so this may be a read error. Other DNA sequences in the sample encode the same CDR3. The chain employs TRBV6-5 and TRBJ1-2; TRBD1 agrees at 8 bases. Germline V CDR1 and CDR2: MNHEY, SVGAGI. Losses at the gene ends were 7 bases for V and 5 bases for J; bases not matched to a gene: 6. This CDR3 comprises 13 residues. CDR3 region: CASTPTGDYGYTF. The CDR3 DNA sequence: TGTGCCAGCACCCCGACAGGGGATTATGGCTACACCTTC.

This clone turned up a few times. This rearrangement joins TRBV6-5 to TRBJ1-2, with 9 bases fitting TRBD1. This CDR3 is built from 15 residues. CDR1 and CDR2 (germline): MNHEY, SVGAGI. With 5 bases clipped from V and 8 bases from J, the junction kept 12 bases outside the gene matches. CDR3 nucleotides: TGTGCCAGCAGTCCTGAGGGACAGGGCTCGGGAGGCTACACCTTC. It codes for CASSPEGQGSGGYTF.

This clone appeared a few times. V gene TRBV7-2 combines with J gene TRBJ2-3, with TRBD1 identical over 9 bases. This CDR3 contains 14 residues. Per germline, CDR1 SGHTA and CDR2 FQGNSA. Losses at the gene ends were 5 bases for V and 4 bases for J; bases not matched to a gene: 4. The CDR3 reads CASSTRTGADTQYF. CDR3 nucleotides: TGTGCCAGCAGCACAAGGACAGGGGCAGATACGCAGTATTTT.

This clone is judged medium-sized. This specimen includes other DNA sequences encoding the same CDR3. J is TRBJ2-5 and V is TRBV7-3; D is undetermined. Germline lookup yields CDR1 SGHTA and CDR2 FQGTGA. The CDR3 loop spans 14 amino acids. V lost 5 bases to trimming and J lost 2 bases, with 12 bases between them. In DNA, the CDR3 is TGTGCCAGCAGCCCGACTGGGCTACAAGAGACCCAGTACTTC. This gives the protein CASSPTGLQETQYF.

The rearrangement links TRBV10-3 to TRBJ1-3; no clear D. V was trimmed by 6 bases and J by 0 bases, leaving 9 bases between them. CDR1 is ENHRY and CDR2 is SYGVKD in the germline V gene. This CDR3 has 14 residues. CDR3 sequence (DNA): TGTGCCATCAGGGGATACACCTCTGGAAACACCATATATTTT. Protein sequence: CAIRGYTSGNTIYF.

CDR3 region: CASSLVGEKLFF. Written as DNA, the CDR3 is TGTGCCAGCAGTTTGGTCGGTGAAAAACTGTTTTTT. V gene TRBV27 combines with J gene TRBJ1-4; no firm D call. The CDR3 is 12 amino acids. Trimming cost V 3 bases and J 7 bases, with 6 bases left between them. Germline CDR1 and CDR2: MNHEY and SMNVEV (reference sequence).

This clone was recorded a few times. This rearrangement joins TRBV7-2 to TRBJ2-5; D gene ambiguous. Germline values: CDR1 SGHTA, CDR2 FQGNSA. This CDR3 contains 12 residues. Deletions cut 3 bases from V and 5 bases from J, with 7 bases between. The CDR3 DNA follows: TGTGCCAGCAGCTTCATATCGGAGACCCAGTACTTC. This codes for CASSFISETQYF.

This clone was counted a few times. The chain is built from TRBV7-9 and TRBJ2-5, with 8 bases that match TRBD1. The length of the CDR3 is 15 residues. The germline CDR1 and CDR2 sequences are SEHNR and FQNEAQ (reference sequence). With 5 bases clipped from V and 4 bases from J, the junction kept 9 bases outside the gene matches. The CDR3 DNA is TGTGCCAGCAGCCGCGGACAGGGTTTGGGAGAGACCCAGTACTTC. Its protein product is CASSRGQGLGETQYF.

This chain connects TRBV5-4 to TRBJ2-7; perhaps TRBD2 as D (7 bases). The CDR3 has 15 amino acids. The germline V and J ends were trimmed by 2 bases and 9 bases, with 21 bases remaining between them. The germline CDR1 and CDR2 sequences are SGHNT and YYREEE (reference sequence). Here the CDR3 DNA reads TGTGCCAGCAGCTTTGCCGGGGGGCCCCAAACCGTGCAGTACTTC. Translating gives CASSFAGGPQTVQYF.

This clone was detected ten times or more. This sample also contains other DNA sequences that code for the same CDR3. The chain has TRBV2 and TRBJ1-5; 7 nucleotides match TRBD1. This CDR3 is built from 13 residues. Germline V CDR1 and CDR2: SNHLY, FYNNEI. V shed 4 bases, J shed 5 bases, and the junction held 2 bases outside the gene matches. The CDR3 protein is CASSGTGDQPQHF. CDR3 nucleotide sequence: TGTGCCAGCAGTGGGACAGGAGATCAGCCCCAGCATTTT.

The chain couples TRBV19 to TRBJ2-5; 8 bases are a match to TRBD2. Per the germline V gene, CDR1 is LNHDA and CDR2 is SQIVND (reference sequence). Germline trimming cut 5 bases from V and 13 bases from J; bases unmatched to any gene: 15. The length of the CDR3 is 14 residues. The DNA for the CDR3 is TGTGCCAGTAGTTCCTCCGGGACTAGTCCTTCCCGGTACTTC. It is translated as CASSSSGTSPSRYF.

In its sample, this clone was seen a few times. The chain has TRBV5-6 and TRBJ2-5; 12 bases line up with TRBD2. V shed 0 bases, J shed 1 base, and the junction held 4 bases outside the gene matches. The CDR3 spans 17 residues. Germline CDR1 and CDR2: SGHDT and YYEEEE. CDR3 loop: CASSLVPSGGAQETQYF. The DNA for the CDR3 is TGTGCCAGCAGCTTGGTACCTAGCGGGGGGGCCCAAGAGACCCAGTACTTC. Looking up the rest from reference TRBV5-6 and TRBJ2-5 gives the full variable domain: DAGVTQSPTHLIKTRGQQVTLRCSPKSGHDTVSWYQQALGQGPQFIFQYYEEEERQRGNFPDRFSGHQFPNYSSELNVNALLLGDSALYLCASSLVPSGGAQETQYFGPGTRLLVL.

This clone has a handful of counts. The chain employs TRBV6-1 and TRBJ1-1; a weak D match, TRBD1 (6 bases). CDR1 and CDR2 (germline): MNHNS, SASEGT. The CDR3 is 13 residues long. The germline V and J ends were trimmed by 6 bases and 1 base, with 9 bases remaining between them. CDR3 amino acids: CASRIQGNTEAFF. CDR3 bases: TGTGCCAGCAGGATACAGGGGAACACTGAAGCTTTCTTT.

V is TRBV18 and J is TRBJ2-7; D is unclear. Germline CDR1 and CDR2: KGHSH and LQKENI. Trimming shortened V by 5 bases and J by 6 bases, and 8 bases separated the two germline ends. The CDR3 runs to 11 residues. DNA of the CDR3: TGTGCCAGCTCAGTTTTGCGCGAGCAGTACTTC. Encoded protein: CASSVLREQYF.

The chain couples TRBV6-5 to TRBJ1-2, with D unresolved. Germline assignment: CDR1 MNHEY and CDR2 SVGAGI. The CDR3 is 13 residues long. Trimming shortened V by 4 bases and J by 11 bases, and 17 bases separated the two germline ends. The chain's CDR3 is CASSSEPGPRYTF. Written as DNA, the CDR3 is TGTGCCAGCAGTTCCGAACCGGGCCCGAGGTACACCTTC.

This clone has only a few counts. The V call is TRBV7-3, the J call TRBJ2-1, with 12 bases lining up with TRBD2. The V segment lost 5 bases and the J segment 6 bases; nucleotides outside the gene matches: 8. Germline values: CDR1 SGHTA, CDR2 FQGTGA. The length of the CDR3 is 16 residues. The CDR3 spells CASSPLAGGPGNEQFF. DNA of the CDR3: TGTGCCAGCAGCCCCCTAGCGGGAGGGCCGGGCAATGAGCAGTTCTTC.

The rearrangement joins TRBV29-1 to TRBJ1-2; tentatively, D is TRBD1 (6 bases). The CDR3 has 12 amino acids. Trimming cost V 7 bases and J 2 bases, with 11 bases left between them. Germline V gene lookup returns CDR1 SQVTM and CDR2 ANQGSEA. This CDR3 is CSARTENYGYTF. CDR3 nucleotide sequence: TGCAGCGCCCGGACAGAAAACTATGGCTACACCTTC. Full variable domain (outside the CDR3, taken from reference TRBV29-1 and TRBJ1-2): SAVISQKPSRDICQRGTSLTIQCQVDSQVTMMFWYRQQPGQSLTLIATANQGSEATYESGFVIDKFPISRPNLTFSTLTVSNMSPEDSSIYLCSARTENYGYTFGSGTRLTVV.

This clone appeared a few times. V is TRBV2 and J is TRBJ1-1; D gene ambiguous. CDR3 length: 15 amino acids. Deletions cut 4 bases from V and 1 base from J, with 13 bases between. Germline CDR1 and CDR2: SNHLY and FYNNEI. Here the CDR3 reads CASSALGNPNTEAFF. The CDR3 DNA reads as TGTGCCAGCAGTGCCTTGGGAAACCCGAACACTGAAGCTTTCTTT. Supplemented by reference TRBV2 and TRBJ1-1, the full variable domain reads EPEVTQTPSHQVTQMGQEVILRCVPISNHLYFYWYRQILGQKVEFLVSFYNNEISEKSEIFDDQFSVERPDGSNFTLKIRSTKLEDSAMYFCASSALGNPNTEAFFGQGTRLTVV.

The chain couples TRBV9 to TRBJ2-1; D tentatively fits TRBD1 or TRBD2 (6 bases each). The CDR3 contains 16 residues. Germline V lookup: CDR1 SGDLS, CDR2 YYNGEE. V shed 1 base and J shed 7 bases, with 18 bases lying between them. CDR3 DNA sequence: TGTGCCAGCAGCGTAAGTGTTGGAGGGGGGCGAAATGAGCAGTTCTTC. Translated: CASSVSVGGGRNEQFF.

V usage is TRBV30 and J usage is TRBJ1-4, with a possible D match to TRBD1 (5 bases). Germline assignment: CDR1 GTSNPN and CDR2 SVGIG (reference sequence). The CDR3 is 13 residues long. V lost 3 bases and J lost 3, with 8 bases in between. The CDR3, as DNA: TGTGCCTGGAGACAGGACCCTAATGAAAAACTGTTTTTT. It specifies CAWRQDPNEKLFF.

The chain couples TRBV7-2 to TRBJ1-2, with 8 bases that match TRBD1. This CDR3 region has 18 residues. The junction had 10 bases not matched to a gene; V was cut back by 1 base and J by 0 bases. CDR1 is SGHTA and CDR2 is FQGNSA in the germline V gene. The CDR3 DNA reads as TGTGCCAGCAGCTTAGTTCAGGGGGCGCGGGGAGCTAACTATGGCTACACCTTC. It is translated as CASSLVQGARGANYGYTF. Full variable domain (outside the CDR3, taken from reference TRBV7-2 and TRBJ1-2): GAGVSQSPSNKVTEKGKDVELRCDPISGHTALYWYRQSLGQGLEFLIYFQGNSAPDKSGLPSDRFSAERTGGSVSTLTIQRTQQEDSAVYLCASSLVQGARGANYGYTFGSGTRLTVV.

This clone was picked up a small number of times. The rearrangement uses TRBV30 and TRBJ1-6; 7 bases match TRBD1. CDR3 length: 13 residues. V dropped 1 base and J dropped 8; count of bases not matched to a gene: 2. The germline V gene encodes CDR1 GTSNPN and CDR2 SVGIG (reference sequence). The CDR3 DNA follows: TGTGCCTGGAGTGGGGACAGCTATTCACCCCTCCACTTT. Protein sequence: CAWSGDSYSPLHF.

This clone was seen only a few times. This chain joins TRBV6-1 and TRBJ2-1, with TRBD2 matching 9 bases. Germline CDR1 is MNHNS and CDR2 is SASEGT. Germline trimming cut 4 bases from V and 1 base from J; bases unmatched to any gene: 5. This CDR3 has 16 amino acids. The CDR3 region has the DNA TGTGCCAGCAGTGCGTTCGCGGGAGGGTCCTACAATGAGCAGTTCTTC. Its translation: CASSAFAGGSYNEQFF.

V and J are TRBV7-3 and TRBJ1-1, with 8 bases identical to TRBD1. CDR1 is SGHTA and CDR2 is FQGTGA in the germline V gene. Germline trimming cut 5 bases from V and 3 bases from J; bases unmatched to any gene: 8. CDR3 length: 15 residues. CDR3 amino acids: CASSLSPDRDTEAFF. DNA for the CDR3: TGTGCCAGCAGCCTGTCTCCGGACAGGGACACTGAAGCTTTCTTT.

This clone was seen only a few times. The V call is TRBV6-5, the J call TRBJ2-3; D is unresolved. This CDR3 contains 12 residues. Germline values: CDR1 MNHEY, CDR2 SVGAGI. V lost 5 bases and J lost 4, with 7 bases in between. The CDR3 loop reads CASSNGPDTQYF. CDR3 sequence (DNA): TGTGCCAGCAGTAACGGGCCAGATACGCAGTATTTT.